This T cell receptor (beta chain) was recovered during a study of blood T cell repertoires in COVID-19. Method: immunoSEQ multiplex PCR; TCRdb's copy keeps in-frame clones and lacks some. The sample has about 220,000 clones; about 79% are singletons. Germline CDR1 is KGHSH and CDR2 is LQKENI. The ends lost 5 bases at V and 7 bases at J; junction bases unmatched: 9. The CDR3 loop spans 14 amino acids. The material sequenced was PBMCs or T cells enriched from blood (not recorded which). This sequence originates from a woman between 55 and 75 years old who had recovered from COVID-19. This sequence joins TRBV18 and TRBJ1-2, with 8 bases fitting TRBD1. The DNA of the CDR3 is TGTGCCAGCTCATTGGACAGGGACGGGCCTGGCTACACCTTC. It encodes CASSLDRDGPGYTF.